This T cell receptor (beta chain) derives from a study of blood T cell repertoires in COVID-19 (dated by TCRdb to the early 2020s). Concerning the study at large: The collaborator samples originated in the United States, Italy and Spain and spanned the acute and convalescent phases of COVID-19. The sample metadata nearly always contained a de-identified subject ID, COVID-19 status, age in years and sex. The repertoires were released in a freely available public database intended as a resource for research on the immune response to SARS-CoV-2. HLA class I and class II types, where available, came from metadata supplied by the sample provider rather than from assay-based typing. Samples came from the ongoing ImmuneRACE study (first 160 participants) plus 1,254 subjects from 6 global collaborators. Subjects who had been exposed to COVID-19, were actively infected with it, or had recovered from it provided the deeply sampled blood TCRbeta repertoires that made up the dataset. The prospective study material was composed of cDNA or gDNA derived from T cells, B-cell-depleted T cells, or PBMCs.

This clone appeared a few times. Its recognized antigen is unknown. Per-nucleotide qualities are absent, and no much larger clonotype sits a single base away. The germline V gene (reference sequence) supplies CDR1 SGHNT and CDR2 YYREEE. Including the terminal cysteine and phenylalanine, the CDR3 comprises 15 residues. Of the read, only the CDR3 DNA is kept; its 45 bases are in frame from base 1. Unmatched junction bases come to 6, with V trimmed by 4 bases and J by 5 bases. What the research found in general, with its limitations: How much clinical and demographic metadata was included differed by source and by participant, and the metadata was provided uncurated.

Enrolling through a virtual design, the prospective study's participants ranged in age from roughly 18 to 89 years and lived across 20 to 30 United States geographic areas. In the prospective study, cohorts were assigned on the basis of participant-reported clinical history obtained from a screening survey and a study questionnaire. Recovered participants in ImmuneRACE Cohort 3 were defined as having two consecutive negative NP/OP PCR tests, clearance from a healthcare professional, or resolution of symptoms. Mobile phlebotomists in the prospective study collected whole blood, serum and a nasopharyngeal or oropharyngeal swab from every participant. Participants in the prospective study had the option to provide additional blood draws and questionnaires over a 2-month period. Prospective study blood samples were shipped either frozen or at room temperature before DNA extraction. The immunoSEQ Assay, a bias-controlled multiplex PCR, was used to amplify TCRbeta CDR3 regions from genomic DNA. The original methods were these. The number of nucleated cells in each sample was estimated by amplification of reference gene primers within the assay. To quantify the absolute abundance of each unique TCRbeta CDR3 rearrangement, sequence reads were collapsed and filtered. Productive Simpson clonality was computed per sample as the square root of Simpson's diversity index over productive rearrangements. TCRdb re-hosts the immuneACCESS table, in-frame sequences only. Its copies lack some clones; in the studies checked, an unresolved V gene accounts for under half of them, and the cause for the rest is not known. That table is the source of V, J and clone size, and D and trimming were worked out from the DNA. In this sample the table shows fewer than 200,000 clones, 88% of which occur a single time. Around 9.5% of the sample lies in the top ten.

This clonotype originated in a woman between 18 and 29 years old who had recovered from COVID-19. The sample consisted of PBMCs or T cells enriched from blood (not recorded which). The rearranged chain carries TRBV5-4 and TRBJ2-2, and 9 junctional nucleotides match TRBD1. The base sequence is TGTGCCAGCAGCCAGACAGGGGGGGCGACCGGGGAGCTGTTTTTT. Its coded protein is CASSQTGGATGELFF.